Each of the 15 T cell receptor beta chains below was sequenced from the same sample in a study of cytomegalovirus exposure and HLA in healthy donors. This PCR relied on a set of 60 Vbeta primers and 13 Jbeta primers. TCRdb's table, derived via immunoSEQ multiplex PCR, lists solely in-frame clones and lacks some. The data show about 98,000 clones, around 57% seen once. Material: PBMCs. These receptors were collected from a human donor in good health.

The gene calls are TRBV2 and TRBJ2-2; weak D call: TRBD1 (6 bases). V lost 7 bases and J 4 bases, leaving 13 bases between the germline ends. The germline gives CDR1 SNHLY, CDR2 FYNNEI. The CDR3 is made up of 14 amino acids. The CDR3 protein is CASMNGQPTGELFF. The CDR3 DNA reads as TGTGCCAGCATGAATGGACAGCCCACCGGGGAGCTGTTTTTT.

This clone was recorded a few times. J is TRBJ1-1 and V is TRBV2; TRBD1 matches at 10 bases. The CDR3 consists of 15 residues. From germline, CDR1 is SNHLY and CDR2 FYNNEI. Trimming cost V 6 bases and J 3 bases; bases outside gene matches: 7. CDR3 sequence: CASRTGGNTDTEAFF. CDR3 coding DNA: TGTGCCAGCAGGACAGGGGGCAATACTGACACTGAAGCTTTCTTT.

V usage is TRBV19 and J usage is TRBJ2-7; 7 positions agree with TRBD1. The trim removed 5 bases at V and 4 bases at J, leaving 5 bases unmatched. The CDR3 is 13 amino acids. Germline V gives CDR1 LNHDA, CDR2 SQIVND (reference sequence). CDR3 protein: CASSWRQGYEQYF. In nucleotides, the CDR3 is TGTGCCAGTAGTTGGCGACAGGGTTACGAGCAGTACTTC.

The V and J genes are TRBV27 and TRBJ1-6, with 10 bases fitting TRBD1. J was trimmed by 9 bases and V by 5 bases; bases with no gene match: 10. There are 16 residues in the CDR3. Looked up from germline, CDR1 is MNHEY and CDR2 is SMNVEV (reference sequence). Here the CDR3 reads CASSILRQGASSPLHF. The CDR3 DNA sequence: TGTGCCAGCAGTATACTCAGACAGGGGGCTAGTTCACCCCTCCACTTT.

Here the CDR3 reads CASSWRDRKQETQYF. CDR3 nucleotides: TGTGCCAGCAGCTGGCGGGACAGGAAACAAGAGACCCAGTACTTC. The rearrangement links TRBV7-8 to TRBJ2-5; TRBD1 matches 8 bases. The junction had 6 bases not matched to a gene; V was cut back by 4 bases and J by 2 bases. The CDR3 has 15 amino acids. Germline CDR1 and CDR2: SGHVS and FQNEAQ.

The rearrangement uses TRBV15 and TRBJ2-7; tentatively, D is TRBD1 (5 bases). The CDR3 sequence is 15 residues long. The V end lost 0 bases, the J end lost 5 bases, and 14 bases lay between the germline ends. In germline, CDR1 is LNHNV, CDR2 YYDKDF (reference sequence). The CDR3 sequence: CATSRDRAPKHEQYF. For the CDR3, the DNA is TGTGCCACCAGCAGAGACAGGGCGCCCAAGCACGAGCAGTACTTC.

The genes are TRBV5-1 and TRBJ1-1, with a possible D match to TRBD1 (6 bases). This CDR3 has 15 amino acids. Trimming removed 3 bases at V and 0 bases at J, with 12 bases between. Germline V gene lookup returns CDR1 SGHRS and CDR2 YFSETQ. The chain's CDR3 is CASSWYRAMNTEAFF. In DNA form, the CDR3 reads TGCGCCAGCAGCTGGTACAGGGCCATGAACACTGAAGCTTTCTTT. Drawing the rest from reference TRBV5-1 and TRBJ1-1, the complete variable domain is KAGVTQTPRYLIKTRGQQVTLSCSPISGHRSVSWYQQTPGQGLQFLFEYFSETQRNKGNFPGRFSGRQFSNSRSEMNVSTLELGDSALYLCASSWYRAMNTEAFFGQGTRLTVV.

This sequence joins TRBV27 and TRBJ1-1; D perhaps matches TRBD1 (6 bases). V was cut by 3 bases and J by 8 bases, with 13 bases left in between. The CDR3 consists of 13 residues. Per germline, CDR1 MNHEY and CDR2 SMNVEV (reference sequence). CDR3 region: CASSLGRGGEAFF. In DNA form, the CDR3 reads TGTGCCAGCAGTTTGGGTAGGGGGGGCGAAGCTTTCTTT.

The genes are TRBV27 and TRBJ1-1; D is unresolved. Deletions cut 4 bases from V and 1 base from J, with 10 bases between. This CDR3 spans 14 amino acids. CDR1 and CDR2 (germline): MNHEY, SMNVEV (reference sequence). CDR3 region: CASSWGGANTEAFF. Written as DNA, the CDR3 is TGTGCCAGCAGTTGGGGAGGTGCGAACACTGAAGCTTTCTTT.

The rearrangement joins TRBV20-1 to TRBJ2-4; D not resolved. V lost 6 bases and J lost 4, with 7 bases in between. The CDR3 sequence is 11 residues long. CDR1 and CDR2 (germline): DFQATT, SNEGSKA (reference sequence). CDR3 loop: CSAASKNIQYF. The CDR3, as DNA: TGCAGTGCAGCCTCTAAAAACATTCAGTACTTC.

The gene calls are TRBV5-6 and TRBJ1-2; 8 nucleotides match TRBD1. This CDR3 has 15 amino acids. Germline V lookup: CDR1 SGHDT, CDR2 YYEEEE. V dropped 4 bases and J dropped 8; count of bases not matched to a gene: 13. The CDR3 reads CASSPPLGTGAGYTF. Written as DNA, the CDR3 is TGTGCCAGCAGCCCCCCCCTGGGGACAGGTGCGGGCTACACCTTC.

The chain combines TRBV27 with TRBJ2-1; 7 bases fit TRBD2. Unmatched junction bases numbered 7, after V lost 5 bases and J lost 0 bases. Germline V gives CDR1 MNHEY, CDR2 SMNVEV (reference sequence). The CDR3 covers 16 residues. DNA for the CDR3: TGTGCCAGCAGTGAAACTAGCGACAGCTCCTACAATGAGCAGTTCTTC. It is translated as CASSETSDSSYNEQFF.

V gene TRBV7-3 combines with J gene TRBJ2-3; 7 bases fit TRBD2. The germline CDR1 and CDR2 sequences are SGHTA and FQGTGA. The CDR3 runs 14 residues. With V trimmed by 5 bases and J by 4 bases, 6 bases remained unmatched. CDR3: CASSTSTSSDTQYF. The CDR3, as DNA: TGTGCCAGCAGCACGTCGACTAGCTCAGATACGCAGTATTTT.

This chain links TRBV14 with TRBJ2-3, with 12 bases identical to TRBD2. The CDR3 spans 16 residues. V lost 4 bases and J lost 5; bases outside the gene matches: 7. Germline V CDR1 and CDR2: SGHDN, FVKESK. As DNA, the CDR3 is TGTGCCAGCAGCCGACTAGCGGGAGTGGTGGGAGATACGCAGTATTTT. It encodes CASSRLAGVVGDTQYF.

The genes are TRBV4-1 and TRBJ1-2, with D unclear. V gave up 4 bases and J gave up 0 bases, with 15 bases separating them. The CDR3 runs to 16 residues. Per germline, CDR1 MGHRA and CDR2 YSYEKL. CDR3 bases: TGCGCCAGCAGCCCGAGGGATGGTTCGACTAACTATGGCTACACCTTC. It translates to CASSPRDGSTNYGYTF.